This T cell receptor beta chain was found in a study of T cells after yellow fever vaccination (dated by TCRdb to about 2019). Regarding the study in general: Libraries from fractions with low cell numbers were prepared with the SMART-Seq v4 Ultra Low Input RNA kit. Two healthy male donors, one aged 18 to 29 and one aged 30 to 39 years, were included in the cohort. Blood was drawn at multiple timepoints before and after primary and secondary immunization, with bulk PBMC replicates and cell subsets isolated. To track T-cell clones before and after primary and booster YFV17D yellow fever vaccination, bulk TCR alpha and beta repertoires were sequenced longitudinally.

The CDR3 spans 18 residues, from the cysteine through the phenylalanine. The retained sequence is limited to the CDR3, 54 bases, with the frame set at the first base. From V the trimming removes 0 bases and from J it removes 3 bases, while the gene matches leave 5 bases of the junction unaccounted for. CDR1 and CDR2 are drawn from the germline V gene: SGHRS, YFSETQ. Explained via the paper, the treatment or condition label denotes: live attenuated yellow fever vaccine strain. A standard Ficoll-Paque protocol was used to isolate PBMCs from peripheral blood. Dynabeads CD4 and CD8 positive selection kits were used to isolate CD4 and CD8 T-cell fractions. TriZol was used to extract RNA from bulk PBMCs, CD4 and CD8 fractions, and dextramer-positive and dextramer-negative fractions. The investigation overall reported the following: The secondary T-cell response was weaker than the primary response but faster, peaking on day 5 instead of day 15. FACS-sorted repertoires could contain abundant contaminating clonotypes from the bulk population, so computational filtering was required. Most clones expanded after primary vaccination (96% of CD4 and over 80% of CD8) were re-detected after the booster, suggesting that broad memory maintenance occurred. A small share of clonotypes occurred in both CD4 and CD8 compartments, likely arising from convergent recombination. Only two donors were included in the study, so the extent to which the findings can be generalized is limited.

In the case of this clonotype: Its antigen has not been determined. Per-base qualities were not stored, and no clone one base away is much larger.

TCRdb records Illumina NovaSeq 6000 as the sequencer. Synthesis of TCR cDNA relied on 5'RACE template switching, a step that introduced a universal primer site along with unique molecular identifiers. cDNA synthesis was primed from both the TCR alpha and TCR beta constant segments. Library amplification involved two PCR steps, and the second step added sample barcodes and sequencing adapters. Sequencing of libraries was performed on Illumina HiSeq 2500 (2x100 bp) or NovaSeq (2x150 bp). As for the original processing: MIGEC was used to demultiplex reads and collapse the reads into UMI consensus sequences, and MiXCR was used for V(D)J alignment. Vaccine-responding clonotypes were defined with edgeR using replicate PBMC samples, requiring FDR below 0.01 and a log2 fold change above 5 up to day 15. Each bulk clonotype was labeled CD4 or CD8 based on which sequenced repertoire, CD4 or CD8, contained the clonotype at higher abundance. TCRdb cleaned the public reads at Q25 with fastp, built clones with MiXCR and kept in-frame beta chains. One record per CDR3 amino acid sequence lists the most common genes and DNA. TCRdb, rather than the study authors, made the V and J calls. The sample yields some 240,000 distinct CDR3 sequences; about 3% were counted once. The biggest ten clones account for about 3% of the sample.

Recombination connected TRBV5-1 to TRBJ2-2, with TRBD2 matching 13 junction bases. This receptor was identified in a young man who received the YFV17D yellow fever vaccine. The source was CD4+ T cells sorted from PBMCs, collected 10 days after the yellow fever booster vaccination. DNA sequence: TGCGCCAGCAGCTTGGTTACTAGCGGGGGGGCCGACACCGGGGAGCTGTTTTTT. It encodes CASSLVTSGGADTGELFF.